This T cell receptor (beta chain) was recovered during a study of blood T cell repertoires in COVID-19. Study summary: COVID-19 samples collected from the United States, Italy and Spain covered acute and convalescent phases.

Original data processing: Quantification of nucleated cells was approximated via reference gene primer amplification. Repertoires were generated with immunoSEQ multiplex PCR, while TCRdb's copy carries only in-frame clones and drops some. V and J calls and clone size come straight from that table; D and trimming were deduced from the DNA. The profile shows about 200,000 clones, roughly 82% of them singletons. Trimming pared 7 bases from V and 3 bases from J, leaving 16 bases between. This CDR3 contains 15 residues. Germline CDR1 SGHAT, CDR2 FQNNGV. Living in 24 US areas, the participants were between roughly 18 and 89 years of age. Participants had their cohort set by participant-reported clinical history.

The source is a woman aged 55 to 70 with acute COVID-19. Sequenced sample: PBMCs or T cells enriched from blood (not recorded which). The chain combines TRBV11-2 with TRBJ2-1; possibly TRBD1 for D (6 bases). The CDR3 coding sequence is TGTGCCAGCAACCAAGGGACAAATAACTACAATGAGCAGTTCTTC. This sequence encodes CASNQGTNNYNEQFF.